The rows below give T cell receptor beta chains drawn from one sample of a study of blood T cell repertoires in COVID-19. TCRdb's copy holds only in-frame clones and misses some; the assay was immunoSEQ multiplex PCR. The sample records some 140,000 clones, approximately 83% being singletons. Sequences were obtained from peripheral blood. Receptors originate from a woman between 55 and 75 years old with acute or convalescent COVID-19. Both conserved end residues are part of each CDR3. A D gene is named only where the DNA matches it firmly. The size of a clone is reported for some rows only, either as once, few or many, or as a class for expanded clones.

d_gene	v_gene	abundance	j_gene	CDR3aa	CDR3nt
-	TRBV19	-	TRBJ1-1	CASSSRRGAMNTEAFF	TGTGCCAGTAGCTCCCGCCGGGGGGCCATGAACACTGAAGCTTTCTTT
TRBD1	TRBV18	-	TRBJ1-2	CASSPPGTGVNYGYTF	TGTGCCAGCTCACCCCCCGGGACAGGGGTTAACTATGGCTACACCTTC
-	TRBV27	-	TRBJ1-5	CASSPLDKGSNQPQHF	TGTGCCAGCAGTCCGCTGGACAAGGGAAGCAATCAGCCCCAGCATTTT
-	TRBV5-4	-	TRBJ2-1	CASSLSPLREQFF	TGTGCCAGCAGCTTGTCGCCTCTACGTGAGCAGTTCTTC
-	TRBV2	-	TRBJ2-2	CASSPQGTQNTGELFF	TGTGCCAGCAGTCCTCAGGGGACCCAAAACACCGGGGAGCTGTTTTTT
-	TRBV19	once	TRBJ1-2	CASSIGPANYGYTF	TGTGCCAGTAGTATTGGTCCAGCTAACTATGGCTACACCTTC
-	TRBV19	-	TRBJ1-5	CASSIKGGNQPQHF	TGTGCCAGTAGTATAAAAGGAGGCAATCAGCCCCAGCATTTT
TRBD1	TRBV29-1	few	TRBJ1-1	CSGLRDRGVRTEAFF	TGCAGCGGACTTAGGGACAGGGGTGTGCGGACTGAAGCTTTCTTT
TRBD2	TRBV3-1/TRBV3-2	once	TRBJ2-2	CASRREGSGELFF	TGTGCCAGCAGAAGGGAGGGCTCCGGGGAGCTGTTTTTT
TRBD1	TRBV28	-	TRBJ1-2	CASSLRTGAGYTF	TGTGCCAGCAGTTTACGAACAGGGGCTGGCTACACCTTC
-	TRBV3-1/TRBV3-2	-	TRBJ1-1	CAAQDSVGAEAFF	TGTGCCGCTCAGGACAGTGTGGGGGCTGAAGCTTTCTTT
-	TRBV5-1	-	TRBJ1-2	CASRHNYGYTF	TGCGCCAGCCGACATAACTATGGCTACACCTTC
-	TRBV5-1	once	TRBJ1-4	CASSLTGNEKLFF	TGCGCCAGCAGCTTGACAGGGAACGAAAAACTGTTTTTT
-	TRBV14	-	TRBJ1-1	CASSQGRSEAFF	TGTGCCAGCAGCCAAGGGAGGTCTGAAGCTTTCTTT
TRBD1	TRBV24-1	-	TRBJ1-3	CATSDGTGGNTIYF	TGTGCCACCAGTGACGGGACAGGGGGAAACACCATATATTTT
-	TRBV12-5	-	TRBJ1-6	CASGLVSGSHSPLHF	TGTGCTAGTGGTTTGGTATCCGGTTCCCATTCACCCCTCCACTTT
-	TRBV28	-	TRBJ1-6	CASSSSLGSPLHF	TGTGCCAGCAGTTCCTCCCTCGGGTCACCCCTCCACTTT
-	TRBV7-9	once	TRBJ1-6	CASTSSSYNSPLHF	TGTGCCAGCACCTCGAGCTCCTATAATTCACCCCTCCACTTT
-	TRBV18	-	TRBJ1-2	CASSPDDRPGYGYTF	TGTGCCAGCTCACCGGACGACAGGCCAGGCTATGGCTACACCTTC
TRBD1	TRBV5-1	-	TRBJ1-3	CASSLTGGEGNTIYF	TGCGCCAGCAGCCTTACAGGGGGCGAAGGAAACACCATATATTTT
-	TRBV4-1	-	TRBJ2-2	CASSQPNGKGANTGELFF	TGCGCCAGCAGCCAACCGAATGGAAAGGGGGCGAACACCGGGGAGCTGTTTTTT
-	TRBV28	-	TRBJ1-6	CASSFGGRGNNSPLHF	TGTGCCAGCAGTTTCGGCGGCAGGGGAAATAATTCACCCCTCCACTTT
-	TRBV6-2/TRBV6-3	-	TRBJ2-1	CASSLRLATYNEQFF	TGTGCCAGCAGTTTGAGGTTGGCGACGTACAATGAGCAGTTCTTC
-	TRBV5-4	-	TRBJ1-2	CASSLGQGDGYTF	TGTGCCAGCAGCTTGGGGCAGGGCGATGGCTACACCTTC
-	TRBV7-2	-	TRBJ1-2	CAFIFQGTYYGYTF	TGTGCCTTTATCTTCCAGGGGACCTACTATGGCTACACCTTC
-	TRBV5-4	-	TRBJ2-2	CASSAGPVLNTGELFF	TGTGCCAGCAGCGCGGGCCCAGTCCTTAACACCGGGGAGCTGTTTTTT
TRBD1	TRBV7-2	-	TRBJ1-2	CASTDTGQGNYGYTF	TGTGCCAGCACCGACACTGGACAGGGGAACTATGGCTACACCTTC
TRBD2	TRBV3-1/TRBV3-2	-	TRBJ2-1	CASSRLGLAKSYNEQFF	TGTGCCAGCAGCCGTCTGGGACTAGCGAAATCCTACAATGAGCAGTTCTTC
-	TRBV7-3	-	TRBJ1-2	CASSLTPGTPRYGYTF	TGTGCCAGCAGCCTCACTCCCGGGACTCCCCGCTATGGCTACACCTTC
-	TRBV27	-	TRBJ1-2	CASSPSWGPAGGGYTF	TGTGCCAGCAGCCCAAGTTGGGGGCCCGCGGGAGGTGGCTACACCTTC
TRBD1	TRBV2	-	TRBJ1-6	CASSKGGQEGRSLHF	TGTGCCAGCAGCAAAGGGGGCCAGGAAGGGAGATCCCTCCACTTT
-	TRBV7-2	-	TRBJ1-2	CASSLDPRGYTF	TGTGCCAGCAGCCTCGACCCGAGGGGCTACACCTTC
-	TRBV5-8	-	TRBJ1-2	CASSPAGRGNNYGYTF	TGTGCCAGCAGCCCGGCGGGACGGGGGAATAACTATGGCTACACCTTC
TRBD1	TRBV9	-	TRBJ2-5	CASSAQGNAGETQYF	TGTGCCAGCAGCGCACAGGGGAATGCGGGAGAGACCCAGTACTTC
TRBD2	TRBV7-6	-	TRBJ2-3	CASSRGVAGSSSTDTQYF	TGTGCCAGCAGCCGGGGGGTAGCGGGATCTTCTAGCACAGATACGCAGTATTTT
-	TRBV5-1	-	TRBJ2-1	CASSAQGREQFF	TGCGCCAGCAGCGCACAGGGACGGGAGCAGTTCTTC
TRBD2	TRBV5-4	-	TRBJ2-3	CASRTGGSGGAGTDTQYF	TGTGCCAGCAGGACCGGAGGTAGCGGGGGGGCGGGCACAGATACGCAGTATTTT
TRBD1	TRBV5-8	-	TRBJ1-5	CASSSNRQGAWNQPQHF	TGTGCCAGCAGCTCGAACAGACAGGGGGCATGGAATCAGCCCCAGCATTTT
-	TRBV19	-	TRBJ1-2	CASSPGASNYGYTF	TGTGCCAGTAGCCCAGGGGCCTCCAACTATGGCTACACCTTC
TRBD2	TRBV30	once	TRBJ2-7	CAWTPSGGPLREQYF	TGTGCCTGGACCCCTAGCGGGGGACCGCTACGCGAGCAGTACTTC
-	TRBV9	-	TRBJ2-1	CASSTVIGGRNEQFF	TGTGCCAGCAGCACAGTAATCGGGGGGCGGAATGAGCAGTTCTTC
TRBD1	TRBV6-5	-	TRBJ1-1	CASSSGQGGGTEAFF	TGTGCCAGCAGTTCAGGACAGGGAGGTGGCACTGAAGCTTTCTTT
TRBD1	TRBV5-4	-	TRBJ2-3	CASSSTGGGSTDTQYF	TGTGCCAGCAGCTCGACAGGGGGCGGGAGCACAGATACGCAGTATTTT
TRBD1	TRBV2	-	TRBJ1-2	CASIQGAFGYTF	TGTGCCAGCATACAGGGGGCTTTTGGCTACACCTTC
TRBD1	TRBV27	once	TRBJ1-2	CASSARQGLGYGYTF	TGTGCCAGCAGTGCCAGACAGGGTTTGGGCTATGGCTACACCTTC
-	TRBV18	-	TRBJ2-5	CASSSSVSQETQYF	TGTGCCAGCTCATCGTCAGTTTCCCAAGAGACCCAGTACTTC
-	TRBV19	-	TRBJ1-5	CASSIRRGQPQHF	TGTGCCAGTAGTATAAGGAGGGGTCAGCCCCAGCATTTT
-	TRBV3-1/TRBV3-2	-	TRBJ2-2	CASSHRTGELFF	TGTGCCAGCAGCCACAGGACCGGGGAGCTGTTTTTT
-	TRBV30	-	TRBJ2-3	CAWSVLNADTQYF	TGTGCCTGGAGTGTATTAAATGCAGATACGCAGTATTTT
-	TRBV11-3	-	TRBJ1-4	CASSLGGPPNEKLFF	TGTGCCAGCAGCTTAGGGGGGCCTCCTAATGAAAAACTGTTTTTT
-	TRBV5-1	-	TRBJ1-2	CASSPPSPNYGYTF	TGCGCCAGCAGCCCCCCCAGTCCCAACTATGGCTACACCTTC
-	TRBV11-3	-	TRBJ2-7	CASSPTSSSYEQYF	TGTGCCAGCAGCCCGACTTCGAGTTCCTACGAGCAGTACTTC
-	TRBV11-2	-	TRBJ2-5	CASISGGSRWETQYF	TGTGCCAGCATATCGGGCGGGTCTCGATGGGAGACCCAGTACTTC
TRBD1	TRBV29-1	few	TRBJ1-2	CSVNTGGPAYGYTF	TGCAGCGTCAATACAGGGGGCCCTGCGTATGGCTACACCTTC
TRBD1	TRBV24-1	once	TRBJ1-2	CATSSTGTDGYTF	TGTGCCACCAGTTCGACAGGGACGGATGGCTACACCTTC
TRBD1	TRBV30	few	TRBJ2-1	CAWSVGTAYNEQFF	TGTGCCTGGAGTGTCGGGACAGCCTACAATGAGCAGTTCTTC
-	TRBV29-1	-	TRBJ2-5	CSAKRETQYF	TGCAGCGCGAAGAGGGAGACCCAGTACTTC
-	TRBV9	-	TRBJ1-2	CASSLRDKHGYTF	TGTGCCAGCAGCCTCCGGGACAAGCATGGCTACACCTTC